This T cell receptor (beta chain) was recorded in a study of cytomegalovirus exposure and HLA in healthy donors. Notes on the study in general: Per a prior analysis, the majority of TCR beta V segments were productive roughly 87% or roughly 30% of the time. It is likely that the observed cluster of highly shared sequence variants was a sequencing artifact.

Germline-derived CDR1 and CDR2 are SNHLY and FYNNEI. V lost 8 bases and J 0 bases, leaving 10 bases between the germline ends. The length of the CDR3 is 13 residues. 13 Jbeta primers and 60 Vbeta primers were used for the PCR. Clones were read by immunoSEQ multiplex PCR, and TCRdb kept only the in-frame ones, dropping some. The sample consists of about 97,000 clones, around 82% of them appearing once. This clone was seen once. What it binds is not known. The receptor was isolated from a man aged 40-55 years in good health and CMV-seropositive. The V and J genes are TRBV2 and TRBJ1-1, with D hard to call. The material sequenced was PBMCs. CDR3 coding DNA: TGTGCCAGCCTAGTAGTCATGAACACTGAAGCTTTCTTT. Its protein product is CASLVVMNTEAFF.